The source of this T cell receptor (beta chain) is a study of CD8+ T cells in alopecia areata. Findings and caveats of the study: In scalp, tofacitinib significantly decreased clonality and expanded CD8+ clones among the top 100.

Comment on this clone: Its matching antigen is unknown.

Treatment defined: oral pan-JAK inhibitor, 5-10 mg twice daily. The CDR3 loop spans 16 amino acids. Trimming took 0 bases from V and 7 from J, leaving 20 bases between them. Germline CDR1 is SGHDT and CDR2 is YYEEEE. Once RNA had been extracted, it was reverse transcribed into cDNA to act as the sequencing template. Some clones are missing from TCRdb's copy, which holds only in-frame ones; the method was immunoSEQ multiplex PCR. The sample includes about 150,000 clones, roughly 65% of them seen just once. This TCR came from a human donor with alopecia areata. This chain uses TRBV5-6 with TRBJ2-7; D uncertain. The sample here was CD4+ T cells sorted from blood, taken at week 4, from a patient treated with tofacitinib. CDR3 in amino acids: CASSLEVSNEIGEQYF. CDR3 in DNA: TGTGCCAGCAGCTTGGAGGTCTCAAATGAAATCGGGGAGCAGTACTTC. The full variable domain, with the rest looked up from reference TRBV5-6 and TRBJ2-7, is DAGVTQSPTHLIKTRGQQVTLRCSPKSGHDTVSWYQQALGQGPQFIFQYYEEEERQRGNFPDRFSGHQFPNYSSELNVNALLLGDSALYLCASSLEVSNEIGEQYFGPGTRLTVT.